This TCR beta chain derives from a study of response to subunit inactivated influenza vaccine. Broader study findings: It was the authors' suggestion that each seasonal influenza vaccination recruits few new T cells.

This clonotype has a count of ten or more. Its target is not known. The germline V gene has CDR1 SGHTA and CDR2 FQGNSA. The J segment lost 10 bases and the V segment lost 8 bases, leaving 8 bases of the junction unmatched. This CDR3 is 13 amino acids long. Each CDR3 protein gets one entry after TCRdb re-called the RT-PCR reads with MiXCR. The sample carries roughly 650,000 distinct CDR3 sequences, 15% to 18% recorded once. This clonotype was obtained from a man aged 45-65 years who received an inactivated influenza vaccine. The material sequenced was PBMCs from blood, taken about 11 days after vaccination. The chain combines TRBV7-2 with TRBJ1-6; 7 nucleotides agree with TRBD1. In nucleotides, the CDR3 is TGTGCCAGCTCCCGGGACAGTGGGTCACCCCTCCACTTT. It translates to CASSRDSGSPLHF. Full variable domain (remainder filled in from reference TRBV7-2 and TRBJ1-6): GAGVSQSPSNKVTEKGKDVELRCDPISGHTALYWYRQSLGQGLEFLIYFQGNSAPDKSGLPSDRFSAERTGGSVSTLTIQRTQQEDSAVYLCASSRDSGSPLHFGNGTRLTVT.